The clone carrying this T cell receptor beta chain was seen a few times. This entry belongs to a study of blood T cell repertoires in COVID-19. Study overall: Samples taken during acute and convalescent COVID-19 were collected in the United States, Italy and Spain. From T cells, B-cell-depleted T cells, or PBMCs came the material, which was cDNA or gDNA.

CDR3 length equals 14 residues. Germline V gene sequence: CDR1 SGHRS, CDR2 YFSETQ. V shed 0 bases, J shed 6 bases, and the junction held 3 bases outside the gene matches. In the original processing: By means of reference gene primer amplification, nucleated cell counts were estimated. Libraries were prepared by immunoSEQ multiplex PCR; TCRdb keeps only in-frame clonotypes and omits some of them. D and trimming come from the DNA, and the V and J calls and clone size come from that table. The sample has 300,000 to 400,000 clones, approximately 86% seen once. The material sequenced was peripheral blood. The V and J genes are TRBV5-1 and TRBJ1-5; 7 bases agree with TRBD1. The origin of this receptor is a human donor in a cohort sampled during active COVID-19. In DNA, the CDR3 is TGCGCCAGCAGCTTGGAAGGGGGCGGTCAGCCCCAGCATTTT. This translates into CASSLEGGGQPQHF.